This record concerns one T cell receptor beta chain sequence. Its antigen is unknown. In the study's own analysis: Sequence data from immunoSEQ were junction-only and lacked quality scores; consequently, filtering differed. Generated by immunoSEQ multiplex PCR, the TCRdb table keeps only in-frame clones and is missing some. V and J calls and clone size follow that table, whereas D and trimming were derived from the DNA. The sample lists roughly 1 million clones, 75% to 80% occurring once. These data originate in a study of shared clonotypes between healthy human individuals. Findings of the study overall: Rarefaction exposed incomplete sorted-subset sequencing despite large depth. Clonotypes which were not shared had lower generation probabilities than clonotypes that all four donors shared.

The TCR originated in a man in his late teens or twenties in good health. Some clones in this sample may be carry-over from other donors' samples. The sample comprised memory CD4+ T cells from PBMCs. Subset meaning: CD45RA-negative fraction.

CDR3 amino acids: CASSMGSRGRSNQPQHF. CDR3 bases: TGTGCCAGTAGTATGGGTAGTCGGGGTAGGAGCAATCAGCCCCAGCATTTT. The rearrangement links TRBV19 to TRBJ1-5; D unclear. CDR1 is LNHDA and CDR2 is SQIVND in the germline V gene (reference sequence). V gave up 3 bases and J gave up 1 base, with 16 bases separating them. The CDR3 sequence is 17 residues long. The full variable domain, with the rest looked up from reference TRBV19 and TRBJ1-5, is DGGITQSPKYLFRKEGQNVTLSCEQNLNHDAMYWYRQDPGQGLRLIYYSQIVNDFQKGDIAEGYSVSREKKESFPLTVTSAQKNPTAFYLCASSMGSRGRSNQPQHFGDGTRLSIL.